These T cell receptor gamma chains were read from a single sample in a study of intestinal T cells in coeliac disease. TCRdb reanalysed the multiplex PCR reads with CATT. The sample yields several hundred gamma-chain clones, around 50% seen once. The material sequenced was a duodenal biopsy. The receptors here all came from a human donor who served as a control with a normal duodenal biopsy, not a healthy volunteer. Each CDR3 is given with its conserved first and last residue. Fields, in order: V gene, J gene, clone size, CDR3 protein, CDR3 DNA. A row's size may be missing; if present it is once, few, many or a size class.

v_gene: TRGV2
j_gene: TRGJP1
abundance: large
CDR3aa: CATWDVFTGTTGWFKIF
CDR3nt: TGTGCCACCTGGGACGTTTTTACGGGAACCACTGGTTGGTTCAAGATATTT

v_gene: TRGV8
j_gene: TRGJ1/TRGJ2
abundance: few
CDR3aa: CATWDSTVIKKLF
CDR3nt: TGTGCCACCTGGGATAGTACAGTTATAAAGAAACTCTTT

v_gene: TRGV9
j_gene: TRGJP1
abundance: NA
CDR3aa: CALWETTGWFKIF
CDR3nt: TGTGCCTTGTGGGAAACCACTGGTTGGTTCAAGATATTT

v_gene: TRGV2
j_gene: TRGJP1
abundance: NA
CDR3aa: CATWDRARRFKIF
CDR3nt: TGTGCCACCTGGGATCGGGCGAGAAGGTTCAAGATATTT

v_gene: TRGV10
j_gene: TRGJ1/TRGJ2
abundance: large
CDR3aa: CAAWVPENYYKKLF
CDR3nt: TGTGCTGCGTGGGTACCGGAAAATTATTATAAGAAACTCTTT

v_gene: TRGV9
j_gene: TRGJ1/TRGJ2
abundance: NA
CDR3aa: CALVGIKKLF
CDR3nt: TGTGCCCTTGTGGGAATCAAGAAACTCTTT

v_gene: TRGV9
j_gene: TRGJ1/TRGJ2
abundance: NA
CDR3aa: CASWEAPHRGSGYKKLF
CDR3nt: TGTGCCTCGTGGGAGGCTCCCCACCGTGGGTCGGGGTATAAGAAACTCTTT

v_gene: TRGV10
j_gene: TRGJ1/TRGJ2
abundance: large
CDR3aa: CAAWDSKLF
CDR3nt: TGTGCTGCGTGGGATTCGAAACTCTTT

v_gene: TRGV8
j_gene: TRGJ1/TRGJ2
abundance: few
CDR3aa: CATFSVEDYYKKLF
CDR3nt: TGTGCCACTTTCAGTGTGGAAGATTATTATAAGAAACTCTTT

v_gene: TRGV8
j_gene: TRGJ1/TRGJ2
abundance: NA
CDR3aa: CATPSFSKKLF
CDR3nt: TGTGCCACCCCCTCATTTTCTAAGAAACTCTTT

v_gene: TRGV10
j_gene: TRGJ1/TRGJ2
abundance: NA
CDR3aa: CAAWDFSNKKLF
CDR3nt: TGTGCTGCGTGGGATTTTTCAAATAAGAAACTCTTT

v_gene: TRGV9
j_gene: TRGJ1/TRGJ2
abundance: NA
CDR3aa: CALWQGKKLF
CDR3nt: TGTGCCTTGTGGCAAGGGAAGAAACTCTTT

v_gene: TRGV11
j_gene: TRGJP1
abundance: once
CDR3aa: CACWISRGWFKIF
CDR3nt: TGTGCCTGCTGGATTAGCCGGGGTTGGTTCAAGATATTT

v_gene: TRGV9
j_gene: TRGJ1/TRGJ2
abundance: once
CDR3aa: CALWEFRIIYKKLF
CDR3nt: TGTGCCTTGTGGGAGTTCCGAATTATTTATAAGAAACTCTTT

v_gene: TRGV2
j_gene: TRGJP1
abundance: once
CDR3aa: CATWDLTTSSTGWFKIF
CDR3nt: TGTGCCACCTGGGACCTTACCACCAGTAGCACTGGTTGGTTCAAGATATTT

v_gene: TRGV8
j_gene: TRGJP2
abundance: NA
CDR3aa: CATLGKHSSDWIKTF
CDR3nt: TGTGCCACCTTGGGGAAACATAGTAGTGATTGGATCAAGACGTTT

v_gene: TRGV8
j_gene: TRGJ1/TRGJ2
abundance: large
CDR3aa: CATWEIKKLF
CDR3nt: TGTGCCACCTGGGAAATTAAGAAACTCTTT

v_gene: TRGV4
j_gene: TRGJ1/TRGJ2
abundance: large
CDR3aa: CATWRLEKKLF
CDR3nt: TGTGCCACCTGGAGGTTAGAGAAGAAACTCTTT

v_gene: TRGV10
j_gene: TRGJP2
abundance: hyperexpanded
CDR3aa: CAAGSSDWIKTF
CDR3nt: TGTGCTGCGGGTAGTAGTGATTGGATCAAGACGTTT

v_gene: TRGV5
j_gene: TRGJ1/TRGJ2
abundance: NA
CDR3aa: CADLGRGRGKLF
CDR3nt: TGTGCCGACCTGGGACGAGGCCGGGGGAAACTCTTT

v_gene: TRGV11
j_gene: TRGJ1/TRGJ2
abundance: large
CDR3aa: CACWITPREKLF
CDR3nt: TGTGCCTGCTGGATTACCCCTCGGGAGAAACTCTTT

v_gene: TRGV10
j_gene: TRGJ1/TRGJ2
abundance: NA
CDR3aa: CAAWDPEIYF
CDR3nt: TGTGCTGCGTGGGACCCGGAGATTTATTTT

v_gene: TRGV11
j_gene: TRGJP2
abundance: few
CDR3aa: CACWIRHRSDFWIKTF
CDR3nt: TGTGCCTGCTGGATTAGGCATCGTTCGGATTTTTGGATCAAGACGTTT

v_gene: TRGV4
j_gene: TRGJ1/TRGJ2
abundance: hyperexpanded
CDR3aa: CATSAYKKLF
CDR3nt: TGTGCCACCAGTGCTTATAAGAAACTCTTT

v_gene: TRGV10
j_gene: TRGJP1
abundance: NA
CDR3aa: CAALGFYTTGWFKIF
CDR3nt: TGTGCTGCGTTGGGATTTTATACCACTGGTTGGTTCAAGATATTT

v_gene: TRGV3
j_gene: TRGJ1/TRGJ2
abundance: large
CDR3aa: CATWDRPHYKKLF
CDR3nt: TGTGCCACCTGGGACAGGCCTCATTATAAGAAACTCTTT

v_gene: TRGV10
j_gene: TRGJ1/TRGJ2
abundance: few
CDR3aa: CAAWDYPPDPYYKKLF
CDR3nt: TGTGCTGCGTGGGATTACCCCCCCGACCCTTATTATAAGAAACTCTTT

v_gene: TRGV3
j_gene: TRGJ1/TRGJ2
abundance: large
CDR3aa: CATWDRPYKKLF
CDR3nt: TGTGCCACCTGGGACAGGCCTTATAAGAAACTCTTT

v_gene: TRGV9
j_gene: TRGJ1/TRGJ2
abundance: NA
CDR3aa: CALWDPFYKKLF
CDR3nt: TGTGCCTTGTGGGACCCTTTCTATAAGAAACTCTTT

v_gene: TRGV2
j_gene: TRGJ1/TRGJ2
abundance: NA
CDR3aa: CATALWKLF
CDR3nt: TGTGCCACTGCATTGTGGAAACTCTTT

v_gene: TRGV2
j_gene: TRGJP2
abundance: NA
CDR3aa: CATWDGLLVVIWIKTF
CDR3nt: TGTGCCACCTGGGACGGGCTTTTGGTAGTGATTTGGATCAAGACGTTT

v_gene: TRGV2
j_gene: TRGJP2
abundance: NA
CDR3aa: CAPGTGGECDWIKTF
CDR3nt: TGTGCACCTGGGACGGGTGGGGAGTGTGATTGGATCAAGACGTTT

v_gene: TRGV2
j_gene: TRGJP2
abundance: NA
CDR3aa: CATWDGLTTFSIGFKTF
CDR3nt: TGTGCCACCTGGGACGGGCTTACCACTTTCTCGATTGGATTCAAGACGTTT

v_gene: TRGV11
j_gene: TRGJP2
abundance: NA
CDR3aa: CACWIRHVRIFWIKTF
CDR3nt: TGTGCCTGCTGGATTAGGCACGTTCGGATTTTTTGGATCAAGACGTTT

v_gene: TRGV8
j_gene: TRGJ1/TRGJ2
abundance: NA
CDR3aa: CAPGIMTYYKKLF
CDR3nt: TGTGCACCTGGGATAATGACTTATTATAAGAAACTCTTT

v_gene: TRGV8
j_gene: TRGJ1/TRGJ2
abundance: large
CDR3aa: CATWDRPRYYKKLF
CDR3nt: TGTGCCACCTGGGATAGGCCGAGATATTATAAGAAACTCTTT

v_gene: TRGV8
j_gene: TRGJP1
abundance: large
CDR3aa: CATWDRSWFKIF
CDR3nt: TGTGCCACCTGGGATCGGAGTTGGTTCAAGATATTT

v_gene: TRGV4
j_gene: TRGJ1/TRGJ2
abundance: NA
CDR3aa: CATWDGGYCDYKKLF
CDR3nt: TGTGCCACCTGGGATGGAGGTTACTGTGATTATAAGAAACTCTTT

v_gene: TRGV3
j_gene: TRGJ1/TRGJ2
abundance: NA
CDR3aa: CATWDSPVPNYYKKLF
CDR3nt: TGTGCCACCTGGGACAGTCCAGTCCCGAATTATTATAAGAAACTCTTT

v_gene: TRGV11
j_gene: TRGJP1
abundance: once
CDR3aa: CALAGSRSDTGWFKIF
CDR3nt: TGTGCCCTTGCTGGATCCCGCTCGGACACTGGTTGGTTCAAGATATTT

v_gene: TRGV2
j_gene: TRGJ1/TRGJ2
abundance: few
CDR3aa: CATWDGGECEKLF
CDR3nt: TGTGCCACCTGGGACGGCGGGGAATGCGAGAAACTCTTT

v_gene: TRGV8
j_gene: TRGJ1/TRGJ2
abundance: few
CDR3aa: CATSVWKIYYKKLF
CDR3nt: TGTGCCACTTCAGTGTGGAAGATTTATTATAAGAAACTCTTT

v_gene: TRGV2
j_gene: TRGJ1/TRGJ2
abundance: NA
CDR3aa: CATWDAEEFIIKKLF
CDR3nt: TGTGCCACCTGGGACGCCGAAGAATTTATTATAAAGAAACTCTTT

v_gene: TRGV2
j_gene: TRGJ1/TRGJ2
abundance: NA
CDR3aa: CATWDAYYYKKLF
CDR3nt: TGTGCCACCTGGGACGCGTATTATTATAAGAAACTCTTT

v_gene: TRGV8
j_gene: TRGJ1/TRGJ2
abundance: NA
CDR3aa: CATWDRIRKLF
CDR3nt: TGTGCCACCTGGGATCGTATAAGAAAACTCTTT

v_gene: TRGV9
j_gene: TRGJ1/TRGJ2
abundance: NA
CDR3aa: CALWSLHPRYYKKLF
CDR3nt: TGTGCCTTGTGGAGCCTACACCCGAGGTATTATAAGAAACTCTTT

v_gene: TRGV8
j_gene: TRGJ1/TRGJ2
abundance: NA
CDR3aa: CAILGVRNYYKKLF
CDR3nt: TGTGCCATCCTGGGGGTTCGGAATTATTATAAGAAACTCTTT

v_gene: TRGV9
j_gene: TRGJ1/TRGJ2
abundance: NA
CDR3aa: CALWESEGRLF
CDR3nt: TGTGCCTTGTGGGAGAGTGAGGGAAGACTCTTT

v_gene: TRGV2
j_gene: TRGJP2
abundance: few
CDR3aa: CATWDGAFGSDWIKTF
CDR3nt: TGTGCCACCTGGGACGGGGCTTTTGGTAGTGATTGGATCAAGACGTTT

v_gene: TRGV10
j_gene: TRGJ1/TRGJ2
abundance: NA
CDR3aa: CAAWDYPPTLTYKKLF
CDR3nt: TGTGCTGCGTGGGATTACCCCCCGACCCTTACTTATAAGAAACTCTTT

v_gene: TRGV11
j_gene: TRGJ1/TRGJ2
abundance: NA
CDR3aa: CACLDSGSRYKKLF
CDR3nt: TGTGCCTGCCTGGATTCCGGGAGTCGCTATAAGAAACTCTTT

v_gene: TRGV2
j_gene: TRGJ1/TRGJ2
abundance: large
CDR3aa: CATWDGLSYKKLF
CDR3nt: TGTGCCACCTGGGACGGGCTCTCTTATAAGAAACTCTTT

v_gene: TRGV8
j_gene: TRGJ1/TRGJ2
abundance: NA
CDR3aa: CATQGGGYKKLF
CDR3nt: TGTGCTACACAAGGGGGGGGGTATAAGAAACTCTTT